The 20 T cell receptor beta chains presented below share a single source sample, sequenced in a study of identical twins listed by TCRdb under 2016. The protocol used for the library was 5' RACE. This sample was sequenced with an Illumina HiSeq 2000. Using fastp trimming at Q25 and MiXCR clonotype assembly, TCRdb reanalyzed the public sequencing data and kept in-frame beta chains. Rows merge per CDR3 protein into single entries with the most common DNA and genes. The table for this sample lists under 900,000 distinct CDR3 sequences; 15% to 20% of them were counted only once. The top ten clonotypes cover roughly 13% of the sample. The same data also went into a second study, on T cells expressing NK-cell markers.

The sequenced material came from PBMCs. The origin of the receptors is a woman aged 18-29 years in good health.

This clonotype occurred a few times. The rearrangement joins TRBV7-9 to TRBJ1-6; 7 bases line up with TRBD1. The CDR3 is 15 amino acids. Germline V CDR1 and CDR2: SEHNR, FQNEAQ (reference sequence). V lost 5 bases and J lost 4; bases outside the gene matches: 5. The CDR3 DNA sequence: TGTGCCAGCAGCGAGGACAGGCCATATAATTCACCCCTCCACTTT. Translation: CASSEDRPYNSPLHF.

In its sample, this clonotype was seen a few times. The chain employs TRBV20-1 and TRBJ2-7; 8 bases match TRBD2. The CDR3 contains 16 residues. The germline V gene has CDR1 DFQATT and CDR2 SNEGSKA (reference sequence). Trimming took 3 bases from V and 2 from J; bases not matched to a gene: 12. CDR3 DNA sequence: TGCAGTGCTAGGGCCCCTGGGACTAGGGGCCCCTACGAGCAGTACTTC. This sequence encodes CSARAPGTRGPYEQYF.

This clonotype was detected ten times or more. The chain couples TRBV12-3 or TRBV12-4 to TRBJ2-7, with unresolved D. The ends were cut back, 3 bases at V and 3 bases at J, with 9 bases in the middle. The CDR3 runs 13 residues. The CDR3 spells CASSFARDYEQYF. In DNA, the CDR3 is TGTGCCAGCAGTTTTGCCAGAGACTACGAGCAGTACTTC.

This clonotype showed up just a few times. The chain uses TRBV6-5 and TRBJ1-1, with D hard to call. CDR1 is MNHEY and CDR2 is SVGAGI in the germline V gene. The CDR3 has 15 residues. V dropped 4 bases and J dropped 0 bases, with 12 bases sitting between them. CDR3 in DNA: TGTGCCAGCAGTTTAGGACTCTCCCTGAACACTGAAGCTTTCTTT. This sequence encodes CASSLGLSLNTEAFF.

The table lists this clonotype with a few counts. The chain has TRBV25-1 and TRBJ2-7; TRBD2 matches 7 bases. The CDR3 is made up of 16 amino acids. Germline CDR1 MGHDK, CDR2 SYGVNS. With V trimmed by 4 bases and J by 0 bases, 9 bases remained unmatched. CDR3 sequence reads: CASSGTSVRSSYEQYF. DNA for the CDR3: TGTGCCAGCAGTGGAACTAGCGTGAGGAGCTCCTACGAGCAGTACTTC.

This clonotype was detected only a few times. This rearrangement joins TRBV11-2 to TRBJ2-4, with D possibly being TRBD1 (5 bases). Germline V lookup: CDR1 SGHAT, CDR2 FQNNGV. V was trimmed by 6 bases and J by 4 bases, leaving 16 bases between them. There are 15 residues in the CDR3. The CDR3 coding sequence is TGTGCCAGCAGACCACTCAGGGATACAAAAAACATTCAGTACTTC. It yields the protein CASRPLRDTKNIQYF.

A few counts support this clonotype. The gene calls are TRBV6-2 or TRBV6-3 and TRBJ2-7; 9 nucleotides agree with TRBD2. This CDR3 region has 16 residues. The V gene's germline CDR1 is MNHEY and CDR2 SVGEGT. Germline trimming cut 2 bases from V and 0 bases from J; bases unmatched to any gene: 5. Here the CDR3 reads CASSYTRTSVSYEQYF. CDR3 bases: TGTGCCAGCAGTTACACGCGGACTAGCGTCTCCTACGAGCAGTACTTC.

The CDR3 DNA is TGCGCCAGCAGCTTGGAGGCTCCTGGTTCACCCCTCCACTTT. Amino acid sequence: CASSLEAPGSPLHF. This sequence joins TRBV5-1 and TRBJ1-6; unclear D gene. The germline V and J ends were trimmed by 0 bases and 9 bases, with 10 bases remaining between them. There are 14 residues in the CDR3. From germline, CDR1 is SGHRS and CDR2 YFSETQ.

This clonotype was observed a handful of times. The V call is TRBV10-3, the J call TRBJ2-1, with a weak D call TRBD1 (5 bases). V lost 0 bases and J 4 bases, leaving 16 bases between the germline ends. CDR1 and CDR2 (germline): ENHRY, SYGVKD. The CDR3 length is 17 residues. CDR3 coding DNA: TGTGCCATCAGTGAGTCGACGGCAGGGCATCCTTACAATGAGCAGTTCTTC. This encodes CAISESTAGHPYNEQFF.

The chain combines TRBV5-1 with TRBJ2-4; no definite D call. The V end was cut by 1 base, the J end by 0 bases, with 11 bases between. The CDR3 is 16 amino acids. In germline, CDR1 is SGHRS, CDR2 YFSETQ. The CDR3, as DNA: TGCGCCAGCAGCTTGTCTCCCGAGCTAGCCAAAAACATTCAGTACTTC. This sequence encodes CASSLSPELAKNIQYF. Supplemented by reference TRBV5-1 and TRBJ2-4, the full variable domain reads KAGVTQTPRYLIKTRGQQVTLSCSPISGHRSVSWYQQTPGQGLQFLFEYFSETQRNKGNFPGRFSGRQFSNSRSEMNVSTLELGDSALYLCASSLSPELAKNIQYFGAGTRLSVL.

This clonotype has a handful of counts. DNA of the CDR3: TGTGCCAGCAGTTACAGGGGGCGCGGCTATGGCTACACCTTC. Residues: CASSYRGRGYGYTF. The chain recombines TRBV12-3 or TRBV12-4 with TRBJ1-2, with 9 positions matching TRBD1. The trim removed 4 bases at V and 4 bases at J, leaving 4 bases unmatched. The CDR3 contains 14 residues.

The chain joins TRBV20-1 to TRBJ2-1, with 9 bases that match TRBD1. Germline V gene sequence: CDR1 DFQATT, CDR2 SNEGSKA (reference sequence). With V trimmed by 3 bases and J by 5 bases, 8 bases remained unmatched. This CDR3 comprises 15 residues. The CDR3 here is CSASPATGGDNEQFF. In DNA form, the CDR3 reads TGCAGTGCTAGTCCCGCGACAGGGGGGGACAATGAGCAGTTCTTC.

This clonotype was seen only a few times. J is TRBJ1-2 and V is TRBV5-1; D uncertain. CDR1 and CDR2 (germline): SGHRS, YFSETQ. V lost 4 bases to trimming and J lost 8 bases, with 12 bases between them. This CDR3 spans 12 amino acids. The CDR3 nucleotides are TGCGCCAGCAGCGGTTGGGAGGAAGGCTACACCTTC. Translated: CASSGWEEGYTF.

The chain carries TRBV7-8 and TRBJ2-1; the match to TRBD2 covers 8 bases. The V and J ends lost 3 bases and 1 base, in that order; junction bases with no gene match: 5. The CDR3 runs to 16 residues. Germline V lookup: CDR1 SGHVS, CDR2 FQNEAQ. For the CDR3, the DNA is TGTGCCAGCAGCTTGCGAGCGGGAGTATCCTACAATGAGCAGTTCTTC. It is translated as CASSLRAGVSYNEQFF. Using reference TRBV7-8 and TRBJ2-1 for the parts outside the CDR3, the full variable domain is GAGVSQSPRYKVAKRGQDVALRCDPISGHVSLFWYQQALGQGPEFLTYFQNEAQLDKSGLPSDRFFAERPEGSVSTLKIQRTQQEDSAVYLCASSLRAGVSYNEQFFGPGTRLTVL.

This CDR3 is CASSQMGPEELFF. In nucleotides, the CDR3 is TGCGCCAGCAGCCAAATGGGACCGGAGGAGCTGTTTTTT. The chain recombines TRBV5-1 with TRBJ2-2; the D gene could be TRBD1 or TRBD2 (5 bases each). The V end lost 4 bases, the J end lost 10 bases, and 14 bases lay between the germline ends. The CDR3 runs 13 residues. Germline loops: CDR1 SGHRS, CDR2 YFSETQ.

This clonotype has only a few counts. The chain recombines TRBV21-1 with TRBJ2-3; the DNA was not used to check the table's D call, TRBD1. TRBV21-1 is deemed a pseudogene. The CDR3 consists of 16 residues. CDR3 nucleotide sequence: TGTGCCAGCAGCAGTAAACCCAAGCCGGGGACAGATACGCAGTATTTT. Its protein is CASSSKPKPGTDTQYF.

This clonotype was seen only a few times. The V gene is TRBV20-1, the J gene TRBJ2-7, with 7 positions matching TRBD1. The CDR3 is made up of 13 amino acids. Germline V CDR1 and CDR2: DFQATT, SNEGSKA (reference sequence). V trimming: 5 bases; J trimming: 5 bases; junction bases outside the gene matches: 9. In nucleotides, the CDR3 is TGCAGTGCTCCAGACAGGGTTGGCGACGAGCAGTACTTC. It encodes CSAPDRVGDEQYF.

This clonotype was counted between two and nine times. This chain joins TRBV20-1 and TRBJ2-7; D call uncertain. The V gene's germline CDR1 is DFQATT and CDR2 SNEGSKA (reference sequence). The CDR3 length is 15 residues. V lost 5 bases, J lost 6 bases, and 23 bases lay in between. CDR3: CSARLRKLQKVEQYF. The CDR3 coding sequence is TGCAGTGCTCGGCTTCGAAAACTCCAGAAAGTCGAGCAGTACTTC.

This chain joins TRBV5-5 and TRBJ2-5; TRBD1 or TRBD2 may be the D gene (5 bases each). V was trimmed by 0 bases and J by 5 bases, leaving 14 bases between them. This CDR3 has 15 residues. CDR1 and CDR2 (germline): SGHKS, YYEKEE (reference sequence). The CDR3 here is CASSLAGHERETQYF. DNA for the CDR3: TGTGCCAGCAGCTTGGCCGGACATGAGCGGGAGACCCAGTACTTC.

The V call is TRBV3-1, the J call TRBJ2-5, with D perhaps TRBD2 (7 bases). The CDR3 runs to 16 residues. Trimming stripped 0 bases from V and 0 bases from J, with 11 bases between. The germline V gene has CDR1 LGHDT and CDR2 YNNKEL (reference sequence). The CDR3 is CASSQDRGGHQETQYF. The CDR3 region has the DNA TGTGCCAGCAGCCAAGATAGGGGGGGCCACCAAGAGACCCAGTACTTC.